These T cell receptor beta chains were read from a single sample in a study of identical twins. One entry per CDR3 protein, called by TCRdb with MiXCR from the 5' RACE reads. The repertoire holds 450,000 to 600,000 distinct CDR3 sequences, with more than 20% as singletons. These data were also filed under a second study, of yellow fever vaccine responses in identical twins.

What was sequenced was CD4+ T cells sorted from blood. Receptor source: a woman under 30 in good health. The CDR3 runs from the conserved cysteine through the conserved F or W. A D gene is named only where the DNA matches it firmly. Some rows mark clone size as missing; the rest say once, few, many or name a class of expanded clone.

D gene: TRBD1; J gene: TRBJ1-5; V gene: TRBV7-9; clone size: few; CDR3 protein: CASSSQGAGQPQHF; CDR3 DNA: TGTGCCAGCAGCAGCCAGGGGGCAGGGCAGCCCCAGCATTTT
D gene: .; J gene: TRBJ2-4; V gene: TRBV4-1; clone size: few; CDR3 protein: CASSQPVAKNIQYF; CDR3 DNA: TGCGCCAGCAGCCAACCGGTAGCCAAAAACATTCAGTACTTC
D gene: .; J gene: TRBJ1-6; V gene: TRBV20-1; clone size: few; CDR3 protein: CSARDGAREHF; CDR3 DNA: TGCAGTGCTAGAGATGGGGCGAGGGAACACTTT
D gene: TRBD2; J gene: TRBJ2-1; V gene: TRBV7-2; clone size: .; CDR3 protein: CASSVGTSGFYNEQFF; CDR3 DNA: TGTGCCAGCAGCGTAGGCACTAGCGGCTTTTACAATGAGCAGTTCTTC
D gene: TRBD2; J gene: TRBJ2-7; V gene: TRBV11-1; clone size: .; CDR3 protein: CASSLVEGTRGTRIAYEQYF; CDR3 DNA: TGTGCCAGCAGCTTAGTAGAGGGGACTAGGGGGACCAGAATTGCCTACGAGCAGTACTTC
D gene: .; J gene: TRBJ2-5; V gene: TRBV5-1; clone size: .; CDR3 protein: CASSSERGTQYF; CDR3 DNA: TGCGCCAGCAGCTCTGAACGGGGGACCCAGTACTTC
D gene: .; J gene: TRBJ2-2; V gene: TRBV29-1; clone size: .; CDR3 protein: CSVGWTQGTGELFF; CDR3 DNA: TGCAGCGTTGGGTGGACACAGGGCACCGGGGAGCTGTTTTTT
D gene: .; J gene: TRBJ2-1; V gene: TRBV12-3/TRBV12-4; clone size: few; CDR3 protein: CASSFGYSGDEQFF; CDR3 DNA: TGTGCCAGCAGTTTCGGGTATTCGGGAGATGAGCAGTTCTTC
D gene: .; J gene: TRBJ1-6; V gene: TRBV12-3/TRBV12-4; clone size: few; CDR3 protein: CASSSNRDSPLHF; CDR3 DNA: TGTGCCAGCAGTTCGAACAGGGACTCACCCCTCCACTTT
D gene: .; J gene: TRBJ1-3; V gene: TRBV15; clone size: few; CDR3 protein: CATSYTLGSGNTIYF; CDR3 DNA: TGTGCCACCAGTTACACCCTCGGCTCTGGAAACACCATATATTTT
D gene: TRBD2; J gene: TRBJ2-2; V gene: TRBV3-1; clone size: many; CDR3 protein: CASSRIAGTGELFF; CDR3 DNA: TGTGCCAGCAGCCGTATAGCGGGCACCGGGGAGCTGTTTTTT
D gene: .; J gene: TRBJ1-4; V gene: TRBV11-2; clone size: few; CDR3 protein: CASSSVPRDPYKLFF; CDR3 DNA: TGTGCCAGCAGCTCAGTACCCCGGGACCCCTATAAACTGTTTTTT
D gene: TRBD1; J gene: TRBJ1-1; V gene: TRBV9; clone size: .; CDR3 protein: CASSAPTGENTEAFF; CDR3 DNA: TGTGCCAGCAGCGCCCCAACAGGGGAGAACACTGAAGCTTTCTTT
D gene: TRBD2; J gene: TRBJ2-7; V gene: TRBV5-1; clone size: few; CDR3 protein: CASRPGLAGAYEQYF; CDR3 DNA: TGCGCCAGCAGACCCGGACTAGCGGGAGCCTACGAGCAGTACTTC
D gene: .; J gene: TRBJ2-1; V gene: TRBV14; clone size: few; CDR3 protein: CASSQALLAQTYNEQFF; CDR3 DNA: TGTGCCAGCAGCCAAGCCCTCCTAGCTCAAACCTACAATGAGCAGTTCTTC
D gene: .; J gene: TRBJ1-1; V gene: TRBV2; clone size: .; CDR3 protein: CASSGRGSFDFF; CDR3 DNA: TGTGCCAGCAGTGGAAGGGGGTCGTTTGATTTCTTT
D gene: TRBD1; J gene: TRBJ2-7; V gene: TRBV2; clone size: .; CDR3 protein: CASIDRGRGYEQYF; CDR3 DNA: TGTGCCAGCATTGACAGGGGGCGTGGGTACGAGCAGTACTTC
D gene: .; J gene: TRBJ1-5; V gene: TRBV4-1; clone size: .; CDR3 protein: CASSQRSNIGGGNQPQHF; CDR3 DNA: TGCGCCAGCAGCCAACGGTCAAACATAGGGGGAGGCAATCAGCCCCAGCATTTT
D gene: TRBD2; J gene: TRBJ2-3; V gene: TRBV29-1; clone size: few; CDR3 protein: CSVVVAGGPGDTQYF; CDR3 DNA: TGCAGCGTTGTGGTGGCGGGGGGGCCTGGGGATACGCAGTATTTT
D gene: .; J gene: TRBJ2-1; V gene: TRBV7-9; clone size: few; CDR3 protein: CASTPDSSYNEQFF; CDR3 DNA: TGTGCCAGCACCCCCGACAGTTCCTACAATGAGCAGTTCTTC
D gene: TRBD1; J gene: TRBJ2-6; V gene: TRBV10-3; clone size: .; CDR3 protein: CATNDPGQGARGANVLTF; CDR3 DNA: TGTGCCACTAACGATCCGGGACAGGGGGCGAGAGGGGCCAACGTCCTGACTTTC
D gene: TRBD1; J gene: TRBJ2-1; V gene: TRBV7-3; clone size: .; CDR3 protein: CASSSKGQGAYNEQFF; CDR3 DNA: TGTGCCAGCAGCTCGAAGGGACAGGGAGCTTACAATGAGCAGTTCTTC
D gene: .; J gene: TRBJ1-6; V gene: TRBV3-1; clone size: few; CDR3 protein: CASSQGDRGSPLHF; CDR3 DNA: TGTGCCAGCAGCCAAGGAGACAGAGGCTCACCCCTCCACTTT
D gene: TRBD2; J gene: TRBJ2-2; V gene: TRBV11-2; clone size: .; CDR3 protein: CASSPFQASGSDYTGELFF; CDR3 DNA: TGTGCCAGCAGCCCGTTTCAGGCTAGCGGGAGTGATTACACCGGGGAGCTGTTTTTT
D gene: TRBD2; J gene: TRBJ2-1; V gene: TRBV5-6; clone size: few; CDR3 protein: CASSLRTSAEQFF; CDR3 DNA: TGTGCCAGCAGCTTACGGACTAGCGCAGAGCAGTTCTTC
D gene: TRBD2; J gene: TRBJ2-3; V gene: TRBV20-1; clone size: few; CDR3 protein: CSANLAGDMDTQYF; CDR3 DNA: TGCAGTGCCAACCTGGCGGGAGATATGGATACGCAGTATTTT
D gene: TRBD2; J gene: TRBJ2-2; V gene: TRBV11-2; clone size: few; CDR3 protein: CASSPGGLATHTGELFF; CDR3 DNA: TGTGCCAGCAGCCCGGGGGGTCTAGCTACTCACACCGGGGAGCTGTTTTTT
D gene: TRBD1; J gene: TRBJ1-1; V gene: TRBV28; clone size: few; CDR3 protein: CASREQGARLEAFF; CDR3 DNA: TGTGCCAGCAGAGAACAGGGGGCGCGACTTGAAGCTTTCTTT
D gene: .; J gene: TRBJ2-2; V gene: TRBV6-5; clone size: few; CDR3 protein: CASSYSVGELFF; CDR3 DNA: TGTGCCAGCAGTTACTCCGTCGGGGAGCTGTTTTTT
D gene: TRBD1; J gene: TRBJ2-2; V gene: TRBV14; clone size: few; CDR3 protein: CASSEQGAKPRELFF; CDR3 DNA: TGTGCCAGCAGCGAACAGGGGGCCAAGCCCCGGGAGCTGTTTTTT
D gene: TRBD2; J gene: TRBJ2-3; V gene: TRBV4-2; clone size: many; CDR3 protein: CASSQDLAGGTDTQYF; CDR3 DNA: TGTGCCAGCAGCCAAGATCTAGCGGGAGGCACAGATACGCAGTATTTT
D gene: TRBD1; J gene: TRBJ2-3; V gene: TRBV15; clone size: .; CDR3 protein: CATSNRDRRTDTQYF; CDR3 DNA: TGTGCCACCAGCAACCGGGACAGAAGGACAGATACGCAGTATTTT
D gene: TRBD2; J gene: TRBJ2-7; V gene: TRBV27; clone size: few; CDR3 protein: CASSPRKPRLAGEVYSYEQYF; CDR3 DNA: TGTGCCAGCAGTCCTAGAAAACCGAGACTAGCGGGAGAGGTTTACTCCTACGAGCAGTACTTC
D gene: TRBD2; J gene: TRBJ2-1; V gene: TRBV3-1; clone size: .; CDR3 protein: CASRGVSGRGEQFF; CDR3 DNA: TGTGCCAGCCGCGGTGTTAGCGGGAGAGGTGAGCAGTTCTTC